The rows below give T cell receptor beta chains drawn from one sample of a study of cytomegalovirus exposure and HLA in healthy donors. The protocol was immunoSEQ multiplex PCR, while the TCRdb copy is restricted to in-frame clones and leaves out a portion. The sample includes around 190,000 clones, about 83% seen only once; the top ten take about 1.7%. The sequenced sample consisted of PBMCs. Receptor source: a middle-aged man in good health and CMV-seropositive. Each CDR3 is given with its conserved first and last residue. D genes are given only for firm matches. Size values are once, few and many counts, or a class for expanded clones, and some rows have none.

cdr3_aa,cdr3_nt,v_call,j_call,clone_size,d_call
CASSSRETGELFF,TGCGCCAGCAGCAGCAGGGAAACCGGGGAGCTGTTTTTT,TRBV5-1,TRBJ2-2,-,-
CSVDESSGANGLTF,TGCAGCGTTGATGAAAGCTCTGGGGCCAACGGCCTGACTTTC,TRBV29-1,TRBJ2-6,-,-
CASSFRRGSNYGYTF,TGTGCCAGCAGTTTTCGAAGGGGGAGCAACTATGGCTACACCTTC,TRBV28,TRBJ1-2,-,-
CASSLGGSRSEQYF,TGTGCCAGCAGTTTAGGTGGGAGTCGGTCCGAGCAGTACTTC,TRBV28,TRBJ2-7,-,-
CASSQGLVYEQYF,TGCGCCAGCAGCCAAGGGCTTGTCTACGAGCAGTACTTC,TRBV4-1,TRBJ2-7,-,-
CASSYGFTGANQPQHF,TGTGCCAGCAGTTACGGATTCACAGGGGCCAATCAGCCCCAGCATTTT,TRBV6-6,TRBJ1-5,-,TRBD1
CASSLGFQGAYEQYF,TGTGCCAGCAGCTTAGGCTTTCAGGGGGCCTACGAGCAGTACTTC,TRBV11-2,TRBJ2-7,-,TRBD1
CASSENPGNGYTF,TGTGCCAGCAGTGAAAACCCGGGGAATGGCTACACCTTC,TRBV2,TRBJ1-2,-,-
CAWTGWAGNQPQHF,TGTGCCTGGACAGGGTGGGCTGGCAATCAGCCCCAGCATTTT,TRBV30,TRBJ1-5,-,-
CASSRGSGLADEQFF,TGTGCCAGCAGTCGAGGCTCGGGACTAGCGGATGAGCAGTTCTTC,TRBV2,TRBJ2-1,once,TRBD2
CASSFWGESSYNEQFF,TGTGCCAGCAGTTTTTGGGGGGAGAGCTCCTACAATGAGCAGTTCTTC,TRBV27,TRBJ2-1,-,-
CASSLAGQGLLEQFF,TGCGCCAGCAGCCTGGCCGGACAGGGGTTGCTTGAGCAGTTCTTC,TRBV5-1,TRBJ2-1,-,TRBD1
CASSEQGAETEAFF,TGTGCCAGCAGCGAACAGGGGGCGGAAACTGAAGCTTTCTTT,TRBV7-9,TRBJ1-1,-,TRBD1
CSVFGDGEGEQYF,TGCAGCGTTTTCGGGGATGGGGAAGGGGAGCAGTACTTC,TRBV29-1,TRBJ2-7,-,-
CASSLGTVANEKLFF,TGCGCCAGCAGCTTGGGGACAGTAGCTAATGAAAAACTGTTTTTT,TRBV5-1,TRBJ1-4,-,-
CASKETGTGLSEQYF,TGTGCCAGCAAGGAAACCGGGACAGGGTTATCGGAGCAGTACTTC,TRBV6-1,TRBJ2-7,-,TRBD1
CASSLKRDPQWETQYF,TGTGCCAGCAGCTTGAAGCGGGACCCCCAGTGGGAGACCCAGTACTTC,TRBV11-2,TRBJ2-5,-,TRBD2
CASSPPSAGSDTQYF,TGTGCCAGCTCACCACCGTCTGCAGGGTCAGATACGCAGTATTTT,TRBV18,TRBJ2-3,-,-
CASSPLSGRSEWFF,TGTGCCAGCAGTCCCCTTAGCGGGAGGAGTGAGTGGTTCTTC,TRBV6-1,TRBJ2-1,once,TRBD2
CAWRLTSGTEQYF,TGTGCCTGGAGGCTGACTAGCGGGACCGAGCAGTACTTC,TRBV30,TRBJ2-7,-,TRBD2
CASSFVRQGGVNTEAFF,TGTGCCAGCAGTTTCGTCAGGCAGGGAGGGGTGAACACTGAAGCTTTCTTT,TRBV27,TRBJ1-1,-,-
CASTGTGYTGELFF,TGTGCCAGTACGGGGACAGGCTACACCGGGGAGCTGTTTTTT,TRBV19,TRBJ2-2,-,TRBD1
CASDSGTGDQPQHF,TGTGCCAGTGATTCCGGGACAGGGGATCAGCCCCAGCATTTT,TRBV19,TRBJ1-5,-,TRBD1